This T cell receptor (beta chain) was observed in a study of cytomegalovirus exposure and HLA in healthy donors. General study results and limits: According to the study, roughly 160 TCR beta chains were cytomegalovirus-associated.

There are 13 residues in the CDR3. Germline V gene data show CDR1 as SGHDN and CDR2 as FVKESK. With 3 bases removed from V and 4 bases from J, the gap between germline ends came to 9 bases. Points on this clone: Its antigen is unknown.

Both 60 Vbeta primers and 13 Jbeta primers went into the PCR. Profiled with immunoSEQ multiplex PCR; TCRdb holds only in-frame clones, not every one. The sample lists about 170,000 clones; roughly 79% were seen once. The origin of this receptor is a woman aged 18-30 years in good health and CMV-seropositive. The chain carries TRBV14 and TRBJ1-2, with D possibly matching TRBD1 (6 bases). Sequencing was performed on PBMCs. The CDR3 DNA is TGTGCCAGCAGCCACAGGACAGTCTATGGCTACACCTTC. It codes for CASSHRTVYGYTF.